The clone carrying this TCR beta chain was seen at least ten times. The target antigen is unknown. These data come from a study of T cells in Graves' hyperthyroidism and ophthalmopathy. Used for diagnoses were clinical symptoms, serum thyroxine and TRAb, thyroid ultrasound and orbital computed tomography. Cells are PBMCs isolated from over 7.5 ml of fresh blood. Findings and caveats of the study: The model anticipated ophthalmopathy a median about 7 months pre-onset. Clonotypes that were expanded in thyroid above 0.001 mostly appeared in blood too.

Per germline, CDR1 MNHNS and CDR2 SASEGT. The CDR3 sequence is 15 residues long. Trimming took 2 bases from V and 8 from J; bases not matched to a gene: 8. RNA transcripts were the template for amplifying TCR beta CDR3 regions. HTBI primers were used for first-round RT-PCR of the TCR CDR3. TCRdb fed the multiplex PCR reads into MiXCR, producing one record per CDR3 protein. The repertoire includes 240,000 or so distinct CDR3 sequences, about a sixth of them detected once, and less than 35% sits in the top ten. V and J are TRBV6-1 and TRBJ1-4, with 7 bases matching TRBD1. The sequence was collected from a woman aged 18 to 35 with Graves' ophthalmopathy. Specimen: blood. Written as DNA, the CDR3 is TGTGCCAGCAGTGAATCGACAGGGATAAGCGAAAAACTGTTTTTT. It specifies CASSESTGISEKLFF.